A selection of T cell receptor beta chains follows, all from one sample in a study of cytotoxic CD8 clonotypes in ibrutinib-treated CLL. Profiled with immunoSEQ multiplex PCR; TCRdb holds only in-frame clones, not every one. The data hold around 160,000 clones, with about 88% observed a single time. Sequences were derived from PBMCs, sampled at disease progression, from a patient treated with ibrutinib. The receptors here all came from a human donor with chronic lymphocytic leukemia. The CDR3 runs from the conserved cysteine through the conserved F or W. D genes are given only for firm matches. Expanded clones are given a class, and other clones once, few, many or no size at all.

clone size	V gene	D gene	J gene	CDR3 protein	CDR3 DNA
.	TRBV19	TRBD1	TRBJ1-1	CASSSNYKGTGDTRNTEAFF	TGTGCCAGTAGCAGCAATTATAAAGGGACAGGGGATACACGGAACACTGAAGCTTTCTTT
.	TRBV5-1	TRBD2	TRBJ2-1	CASSFPSGGDNEQFF	TGCGCCAGCAGCTTTCCTAGCGGGGGAGACAATGAGCAGTTCTTC
.	TRBV6-5	TRBD1	TRBJ2-7	CASSYSIAGGSYEQYF	TGTGCCAGCAGTTACTCTATCGCAGGGGGCTCCTACGAGCAGTACTTC
.	TRBV5-1	TRBD2	TRBJ2-1	CATQGGSRLNEQFF	TGCGCCACCCAAGGCGGGAGTCGTTTGAATGAGCAGTTCTTC
.	TRBV5-1	.	TRBJ2-3	CASSPGRSTDTQYF	TGCGCCAGCAGCCCCGGGAGATCCACAGATACGCAGTATTTT
.	TRBV19	TRBD1	TRBJ2-7	CASKPGQTSYEQYF	TGTGCCAGTAAACCGGGACAGACTTCCTACGAGCAGTACTTC
.	TRBV2	TRBD1	TRBJ1-2	CARGDIADRAGLYGYTF	TGTGCCAGGGGGGACATTGCTGACAGGGCCGGGCTCTATGGCTACACCTTC
.	TRBV9	TRBD1	TRBJ2-7	CASSLRQGSSYEQYF	TGTGCCAGCAGCCTACGACAGGGGAGCTCCTACGAGCAGTACTTC
.	TRBV6-5	TRBD2	TRBJ2-5	CASSPLSGRSSQYF	TGTGCCAGCAGTCCCCTTAGCGGGAGGAGTTCCCAGTACTTC
few	TRBV2	.	TRBJ1-5	CASRTRNQPQHF	TGTGCCAGCAGGACACGCAATCAGCCCCAGCATTTT
.	TRBV5-1	.	TRBJ2-2	CASSLVGGNTGELFF	TGCGCCAGCAGCTTGGTTGGCGGGAACACCGGGGAGCTGTTTTTT
.	TRBV9	.	TRBJ2-2	CASSTQTLIRQTTGELFF	TGTGCCAGCAGCACCCAAACCTTAATACGACAAACAACCGGGGAGCTGTTTTTT
.	TRBV9	TRBD2	TRBJ2-7	CASSVEGLAASEQYF	TGTGCCAGCAGCGTAGAGGGACTAGCGGCTTCCGAGCAGTACTTC
.	TRBV4-3	.	TRBJ2-2	CASSQDQGGGGELFF	TGCGCCAGCAGCCAAGATCAAGGGGGAGGCGGGGAGCTGTTTTTT
few	TRBV7-8	.	TRBJ2-7	CASSDRRETYEQYF	TGTGCCAGCAGTGATAGGCGGGAAACCTACGAGCAGTACTTC
.	TRBV6-5	.	TRBJ2-1	CASSKTRYNEQFF	TGTGCCAGCAGTAAGACTCGATACAATGAGCAGTTCTTC
.	TRBV5-1	.	TRBJ2-7	CASSLGQGQYEQYF	TGCGCCAGCAGCTTGGGGCAGGGTCAATACGAGCAGTACTTC
.	TRBV9	.	TRBJ1-3	CASSVGWGISGNTIYF	TGTGCCAGCAGCGTAGGTTGGGGCATCTCTGGAAACACCATATATTTT
.	TRBV6-6	.	TRBJ2-7	CASSQDFYEQYF	TGTGCCAGCAGCCAGGACTTCTACGAGCAGTACTTC
.	TRBV19	TRBD1	TRBJ1-2	CASRALTGRDYGYTF	TGTGCCAGTAGAGCTTTGACAGGGAGGGACTATGGCTACACCTTC
.	TRBV7-2	.	TRBJ2-1	CASSLDASVGNEQFF	TGTGCCAGCAGCTTAGATGCTTCGGTAGGCAATGAGCAGTTCTTC
.	TRBV4-1	.	TRBJ2-7	CASSQEMHSSYEQYF	TGCGCCAGCAGCCAAGAAATGCATAGCTCCTACGAGCAGTACTTC
.	TRBV11-1	TRBD1	TRBJ1-2	CASSLTGTGDGYTF	TGTGCCAGCAGCTTAACCGGGACAGGGGATGGCTACACCTTC
.	TRBV15	.	TRBJ1-3	CATSRETSWGPSSGNTIYF	TGTGCCACCAGCAGAGAAACTTCTTGGGGCCCGAGCTCTGGAAACACCATATATTTT
.	TRBV30	.	TRBJ1-2	CAWSVRAPRGYTF	TGTGCCTGGAGTGTAAGGGCCCCTCGAGGCTACACCTTC
.	TRBV23-1	.	TRBJ2-2	CASKVAGELFF	TGCGCCAGCAAAGTGGCCGGGGAGCTGTTTTTT
.	TRBV5-6	.	TRBJ2-5	CASSPDMVRQETQYF	TGTGCCAGCAGCCCCGATATGGTGCGACAAGAGACCCAGTACTTC
.	TRBV11-3	.	TRBJ1-2	CASSLSTNYGYTF	TGTGCCAGCAGCTTATCTACTAACTATGGCTACACCTTC
.	TRBV2	.	TRBJ1-2	CASTVGRNGYTF	TGTGCCAGTACTGTAGGGCGGAACGGCTACACCTTC
.	TRBV18	.	TRBJ2-1	CASSPLWRKYNEQFF	TGTGCCAGCTCACCATTATGGAGAAAATACAATGAGCAGTTCTTC
.	TRBV5-1	.	TRBJ2-7	CASSYSNTGEQYF	TGCGCCAGCAGCTATTCCAACACCGGCGAGCAGTACTTC
.	TRBV9	.	TRBJ1-1	CASSPWALTEAFF	TGTGCCAGCAGCCCCTGGGCCCTCACTGAAGCTTTCTTT
few	TRBV7-2	TRBD1	TRBJ1-1	CASSLDRGITEAFF	TGTGCCAGCAGCTTAGACAGGGGAATCACTGAAGCTTTCTTT
.	TRBV9	.	TRBJ2-2	CASSGRTFNTGELFF	TGTGCCAGCAGCGGACGGACTTTTAACACCGGGGAGCTGTTTTTT
.	TRBV27	.	TRBJ1-5	CASSLSYSNQPQHF	TGTGCCAGCAGTTTAAGCTATAGCAATCAGCCCCAGCATTTT
.	TRBV5-5	.	TRBJ1-1	CASSLVGAGSGEAFF	TGTGCCAGCAGCTTGGTAGGGGCAGGGTCAGGTGAAGCTTTCTTT
.	TRBV7-9	.	TRBJ2-7	CASSTRQVLSEQYF	TGTGCCAGCAGCACTCGACAAGTCCTAAGCGAGCAGTACTTC
.	TRBV6-6	.	TRBJ2-5	CASRWERQGAETQYF	TGTGCCAGCAGGTGGGAGCGTCAAGGGGCAGAGACCCAGTACTTC
.	TRBV9	.	TRBJ1-2	CASSAKPGNYGYTF	TGTGCCAGCAGCGCGAAACCAGGGAACTATGGCTACACCTTC
few	TRBV28	.	TRBJ2-1	CASRVLGNEQFF	TGTGCCAGCCGGGTTTTGGGTAATGAGCAGTTCTTC
.	TRBV19	.	TRBJ2-7	CASSMARGNNPNDEQYF	TGTGCCAGTAGTATGGCCCGGGGCAACAACCCGAACGACGAGCAGTACTTC
.	TRBV5-1	.	TRBJ1-2	CASSLWASKDYGYTF	TGCGCCAGCAGCTTATGGGCGAGTAAAGACTATGGCTACACCTTC
.	TRBV15	TRBD1	TRBJ2-7	CATSRETGAQSSYEQYF	TGTGCCACCAGCAGAGAGACAGGGGCCCAAAGCTCCTACGAGCAGTACTTC
.	TRBV7-3	.	TRBJ2-3	CASSPGIITDTQYF	TGTGCCAGCAGCCCGGGGATAATCACAGATACGCAGTATTTT
.	TRBV29-1	.	TRBJ1-1	CSARTEINTEAFF	TGCAGCGCCCGGACAGAGATTAACACTGAAGCTTTCTTT
.	TRBV27	TRBD1	TRBJ2-7	CASSFQGVDEQYF	TGTGCCAGCAGTTTCCAGGGGGTAGACGAGCAGTACTTC
.	TRBV6-5	TRBD1	TRBJ1-4	CASSWDSSREKLFF	TGTGCCAGCAGCTGGGACAGTAGTCGTGAAAAACTGTTTTTT
.	TRBV7-2	.	TRBJ1-5	CASSTRGLRGSPQHF	TGTGCCAGCAGTACACGGGGACTCCGAGGGTCGCCCCAGCATTTT
.	TRBV11-2	.	TRBJ2-1	CASSLRVSQQFF	TGTGCCAGCAGCCTGCGGGTCTCCCAGCAGTTCTTC
.	TRBV2	.	TRBJ2-7	CASSSRYQTYEQYF	TGTGCCAGCAGCTCCAGGTACCAAACCTACGAGCAGTACTTC
.	TRBV18	.	TRBJ2-1	CASSPPGLRGSYNEQFF	TGTGCCAGCTCACCGCCGGGACTCCGAGGCTCCTACAATGAGCAGTTCTTC
once	TRBV25-1	TRBD1	TRBJ2-1	CASSDSGTGSSNEQFF	TGTGCCAGCAGTGATTCGGGGACAGGGAGTTCGAATGAGCAGTTCTTC
.	TRBV5-6	TRBD2	TRBJ2-7	CASSSPGLANLYEQYF	TGTGCCAGCAGCAGCCCGGGACTAGCGAACCTCTACGAGCAGTACTTC
.	TRBV6-5	TRBD2	TRBJ2-5	CASSSGTTYQETQYF	TGTGCCAGCAGTTCCGGGACTACGTACCAAGAGACCCAGTACTTC
.	TRBV28	.	TRBJ2-6	CASTLASGANVLTF	TGTGCCAGCACTTTGGCCTCTGGGGCCAACGTCCTGACTTTC
.	TRBV6-4	.	TRBJ2-3	CASSEREGLTQYF	TGTGCCAGCAGTGAGCGTGAGGGACTCACGCAGTATTTT
once	TRBV27	.	TRBJ2-7	CASSLATPGYEQYF	TGTGCCAGCAGTTTGGCGACTCCGGGCTACGAGCAGTACTTC
.	TRBV6-1	.	TRBJ1-2	CASSGVEGGFYGYTF	TGTGCCAGCAGTGGAGTAGAGGGGGGTTTCTATGGCTACACCTTC